A selection of T cell receptor beta chains follows, all from one sample in a study of lymphopenia after photon versus proton radiotherapy. Sequenced by immunoSEQ multiplex PCR; TCRdb stores in-frame clones only, minus some. The top ten hold around 2% of the sample, which has about 58,000 clones, approximately 88% seen once. The sequenced sample was peripheral blood, obtained from a patient treated with proton-based radiotherapy. The origin of the receptors is a man in his 60s with pancreatic cancer. Each CDR3 is given with its conserved first and last residue. The D gene is left open where the match is weak. Clone sizes are given selectively: once, few, many, or a class where the clone is expanded.

clone_size d_call j_call v_call cdr3_nt cdr3_aa
once TRBD1 TRBJ2-7 TRBV6-1 TGTGCCAGCAGTGAAGCGGGACAGGGAGCTGGCGAGCAGTACTTC CASSEAGQGAGEQYF
. TRBD1 TRBJ2-3 TRBV2 TGTGCCAGCACACTCACAGGGGGAACAGATACGCAGTATTTT CASTLTGGTDTQYF
. . TRBJ2-2 TRBV29-1 TGCAGCGTTGCCGGGACACCCCTCACCGGGGAGCTGTTTTTT CSVAGTPLTGELFF
. . TRBJ2-1 TRBV7-9 TGTGCCAGCAGCCTCAGGGGCAATGAGCAGTTCTTC CASSLRGNEQFF
. . TRBJ2-1 TRBV7-2 TGTGCCAGCAGCTTAGCGCCCCCGGTCAATGAGCAGTTCTTC CASSLAPPVNEQFF
. . TRBJ1-1 TRBV30 TGTGCCTGGAGGGACCAGGTGCTGGGGACTGAAGCTTTCTTT CAWRDQVLGTEAFF
few . TRBJ1-5 TRBV7-2 TGTGCCAGCAGCTTAGAACAGCGTAGCAATCAGCCCCAGCATTTT CASSLEQRSNQPQHF
. TRBD1 TRBJ1-4 TRBV5-4 TGTGCCAGCAGCGCACGGACAGGTACTAATGAAAAACTGTTTTTT CASSARTGTNEKLFF
. . TRBJ2-3 TRBV19 TGTGCCAGTAGTACAGTCAACACAGATACGCAGTATTTT CASSTVNTDTQYF
. TRBD1 TRBJ2-2 TRBV6-5 TGTGCCAGCAGTTACGGGGGACAGGGCACCGGGGAGCTGTTTTTT CASSYGGQGTGELFF
. . TRBJ1-1 TRBV9 TGTGCCAGCAGCGCTACCTGGATGAACACTGAAGCTTTCTTT CASSATWMNTEAFF
. TRBD2 TRBJ2-1 TRBV6-6 TGTGCCAGCAGTTACTTTAGCGGGAGGCCGTCTAATGAGCAGTTCTTC CASSYFSGRPSNEQFF
once . TRBJ1-5 TRBV5-1 TGCGCCAGCAGCTTGGGGGCCGGCAATCAGCCCCAGCATTTT CASSLGAGNQPQHF
once TRBD1 TRBJ2-1 TRBV27 TGTGCCAGTCCGCCGGGACAGCTATACAATGAGCAGTTCTTC CASPPGQLYNEQFF
. . TRBJ1-1 TRBV5-1 TGCGCCAGCAGCCCGGGGAGGACTGAAGCTTTCTTT CASSPGRTEAFF
. . TRBJ2-3 TRBV11-2 TGTGCCAGCAGCTTAGAGCGGGATTGGGGAGATACGCAGTATTTT CASSLERDWGDTQYF
. TRBD2 TRBJ2-2 TRBV28 TGTGCCAGCAGTTTTGACCGGGGTAGCGGGAGGGCCTACACCGGGGAGCTGTTTTTT CASSFDRGSGRAYTGELFF
. TRBD2 TRBJ2-5 TRBV7-2 TGTGCCAGCCAAGGGGGACTAGCGGGAGGAGGCTACCAAGAGACCCAGTACTTC CASQGGLAGGGYQETQYF
. TRBD1 TRBJ1-1 TRBV28 TGTGCCAGCAGCGTCCCGGGACAGACCGCTATGAACACTGAAGCTTTCTTT CASSVPGQTAMNTEAFF
. TRBD2 TRBJ2-7 TRBV6-5 TGTGCCAGCAGTTATTATCGCGGGAGTACCCCCTACGAGCAGTACTTC CASSYYRGSTPYEQYF
few . TRBJ2-5 TRBV7-9 TGTGCCAGCAGCTTCTGGCCCAACCAAGAGACCCAGTACTTC CASSFWPNQETQYF
. TRBD1 TRBJ2-2 TRBV7-3 TGTGCCAGCAGCTTAGGGGGACAGGTCAACACCGGGGAGCTGTTTTTT CASSLGGQVNTGELFF
. . TRBJ2-1 TRBV7-2 TGTGCCAGCAGTCGCCAAAGGGGTGAGCAGTTCTTC CASSRQRGEQFF
once . TRBJ2-7 TRBV5-1 TGCGCCAGCAGCTTGGCCAGGACCCCCTACGAGCAGTACTTC CASSLARTPYEQYF
. TRBD1 TRBJ2-7 TRBV9 TGTGCCAGCAGCGCCGACAGGGTCCATTTCTACGAGCAGTACTTC CASSADRVHFYEQYF